The clone carrying this T cell receptor (beta chain) was counted only a few times. Its antigen is unknown. This entry comes from a study of T cell repertoires in cytomegalovirus infection. Study-level information: Indications of both CMV infection and matching HLA type were provided by public TCR beta signatures.

CDR3 length: 14 residues. Germline V lookup: CDR1 SGHVS, CDR2 FNYEAQ. V was shortened by 0 bases and J by 6 bases, with 9 bases between the two germline ends. TCRdb reanalysed the reads using MiXCR and keeps one entry per CDR3 protein. The sample carries some 700,000 distinct CDR3 sequences, 35% recorded once. Study findings and constraints: Accumulated public TCR beta family frequency recognized individuals carrying CMV together with the relevant HLA.

The chain couples TRBV7-6 to TRBJ2-1, with D possibly being TRBD2 (6 bases). Sequenced material: PBMCs. The source of this sequence is a human donor in good health (CMV status not recorded). Some clones in this sample may be carry-over from other donors' samples. This CDR3 reads CASSLAGGSNEQFF. The CDR3 bases are TGTGCCAGCAGCTTAGCGGGAGGTTCCAATGAGCAGTTCTTC.